This TCR beta chain was found in a study of T cell clonality in common variable immunodeficiency. Repertoires were generated with immunoSEQ multiplex PCR, while TCRdb's copy carries only in-frame clones and drops some. This repertoire holds 80,000 or so clones, and none appear only once. There are many counts of this clone. The missing CDR3 end, 3 residues past where the read stops, is filled in from the germline J gene. Per germline, CDR1 SGHVS and CDR2 FQNEAQ. The CDR3 spans 16 residues. Trimming stripped 1 base from V and 2 bases from J, with 11 bases between. The specimen sequenced was peripheral blood mononuclear cells. The source is a person aged 18 to 70 in good health. The chain employs TRBV7-8 and TRBJ2-2; D gene uncertain. CDR3 DNA, as far as it was read: TGTGCCAGCAGCTTAGTCCAGACGACTAACACCGGGGAG. Protein product: CASSLVQTTNTGE. The CDR3 reads in full as CASSLVQTTNTGELFF.